A single TCR beta chain is shown here with its context. Its specificity is not known. V lost 2 bases, J lost 5 bases, and 6 bases stayed unmatched. The germline gives CDR1 SGHAT, CDR2 FQNNGV. The CDR3 is 15 amino acids. This sample was taken from a study of CD8 T cells in Susac syndrome. RNA totalling roughly 0.45 to 1 ug underwent reverse transcription with random hexamers. An immunoSEQ multiplex PCR generated amplified TCR beta CDR3 products spanning 54 Vbeta and 13 Jbeta. TCRdb recomputed calls from the immunoSEQ multiplex PCR reads with MiXCR, one row per CDR3 protein. In the table there are around 200,000 distinct CDR3 sequences, 80% to 95% of which are singletons. Study-wide results and limits: As acknowledged by the study, its TCR sequencing and HLA analysis included a relatively small number of individuals.

High-throughput TCR beta sequencing covered peripheral CD8+ and CD4+ T cells. Negative isolation yielded CD4+ and CD8+ T cells, and FACS enriched TEMRA cells. Material for sequencing was CD8+ T cells from PBMCs. The receptor was derived from a human donor with multiple sclerosis. The rearrangement uses TRBV11-2 and TRBJ2-1; 7 nucleotides align to TRBD2. CDR3 DNA sequence: TGTGCCAGCAGCTTAAGACTAGCCCCAAACAATGAGCAGTTCTTC. Translated, it gives CASSLRLAPNNEQFF.